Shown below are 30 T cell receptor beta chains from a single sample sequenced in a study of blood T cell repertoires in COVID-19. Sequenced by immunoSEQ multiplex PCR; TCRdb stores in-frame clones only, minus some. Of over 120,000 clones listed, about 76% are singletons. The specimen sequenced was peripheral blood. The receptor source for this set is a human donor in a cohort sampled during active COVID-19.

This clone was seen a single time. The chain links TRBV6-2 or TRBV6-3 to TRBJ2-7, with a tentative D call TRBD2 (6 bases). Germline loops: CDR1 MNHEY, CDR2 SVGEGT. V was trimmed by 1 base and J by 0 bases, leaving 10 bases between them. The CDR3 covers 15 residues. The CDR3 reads CASSYFRGSSYEQYF. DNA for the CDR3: TGTGCCAGCAGTTACTTTCGGGGGAGCTCCTACGAGCAGTACTTC.

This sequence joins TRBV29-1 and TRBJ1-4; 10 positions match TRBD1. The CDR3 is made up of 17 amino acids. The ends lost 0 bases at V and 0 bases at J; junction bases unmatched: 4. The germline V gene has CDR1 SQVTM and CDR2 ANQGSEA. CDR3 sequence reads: CSVEEGTGDATNEKLFF. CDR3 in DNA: TGCAGCGTTGAAGAAGGGACAGGGGATGCAACTAATGAAAAACTGTTTTTT.

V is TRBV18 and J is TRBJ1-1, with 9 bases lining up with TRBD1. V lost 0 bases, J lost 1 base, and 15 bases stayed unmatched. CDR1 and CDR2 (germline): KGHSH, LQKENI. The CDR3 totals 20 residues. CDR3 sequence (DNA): TGTGCCAGCTCACCACCCAACAGGGGGCGTTTTGGAAAAACGAACACTGAAGCTTTCTTT. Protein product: CASSPPNRGRFGKTNTEAFF. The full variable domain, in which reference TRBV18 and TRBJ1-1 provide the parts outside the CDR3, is NAGVMQNPRHLVRRRGQEARLRCSPMKGHSHVYWYRQLPEEGLKFMVYLQKENIIDESGMPKERFSAEFPKEGPSILRIQQVVRGDSAAYFCASSPPNRGRFGKTNTEAFFGQGTRLTVV.

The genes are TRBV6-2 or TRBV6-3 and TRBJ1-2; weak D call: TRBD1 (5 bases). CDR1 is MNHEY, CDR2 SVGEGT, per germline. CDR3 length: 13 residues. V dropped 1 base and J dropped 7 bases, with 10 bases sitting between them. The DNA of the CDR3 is TGTGCCAGCAGTTACTACCATGGGGCTGGCTACACCTTC. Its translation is CASSYYHGAGYTF.

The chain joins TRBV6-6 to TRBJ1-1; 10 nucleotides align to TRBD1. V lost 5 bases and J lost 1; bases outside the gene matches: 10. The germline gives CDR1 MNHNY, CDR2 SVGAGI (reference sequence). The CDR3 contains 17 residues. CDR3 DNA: TGTGCCAGCAGTCCGACGGACAGGGGGGCGACGAACACTGAAGCTTTCTTT. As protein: CASSPTDRGATNTEAFF.

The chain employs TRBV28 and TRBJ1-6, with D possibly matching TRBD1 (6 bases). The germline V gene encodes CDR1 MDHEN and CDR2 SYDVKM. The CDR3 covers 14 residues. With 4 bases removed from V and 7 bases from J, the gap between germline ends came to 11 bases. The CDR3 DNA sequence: TGTGCCAGCAGTTCAGGGGTCTCGAATTCACCCCTCCACTTT. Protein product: CASSSGVSNSPLHF.

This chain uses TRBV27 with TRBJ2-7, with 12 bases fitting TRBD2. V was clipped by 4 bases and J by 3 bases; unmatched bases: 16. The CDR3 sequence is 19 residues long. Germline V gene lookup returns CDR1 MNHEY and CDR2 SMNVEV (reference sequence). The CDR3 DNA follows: TGTGCCAGCAGTTGTCTCCTAGCGGGAGGGCCCGAGGCCCACTACGAGCAGTACTTC. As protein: CASSCLLAGGPEAHYEQYF.

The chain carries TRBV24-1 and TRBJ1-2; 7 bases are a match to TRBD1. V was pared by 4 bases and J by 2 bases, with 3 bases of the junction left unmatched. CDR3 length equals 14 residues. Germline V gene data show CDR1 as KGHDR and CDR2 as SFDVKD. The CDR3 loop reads CATSDTQGNYGYTF. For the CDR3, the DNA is TGTGCCACCAGTGACACACAGGGGAACTATGGCTACACCTTC.

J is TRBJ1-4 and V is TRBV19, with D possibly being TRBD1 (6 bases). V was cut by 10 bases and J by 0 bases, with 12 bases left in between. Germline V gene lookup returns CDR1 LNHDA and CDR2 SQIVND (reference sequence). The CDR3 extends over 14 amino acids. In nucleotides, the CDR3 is TGTGCCACCCGGACAGACACAACTAATGAAAAACTGTTTTTT. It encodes CATRTDTTNEKLFF.

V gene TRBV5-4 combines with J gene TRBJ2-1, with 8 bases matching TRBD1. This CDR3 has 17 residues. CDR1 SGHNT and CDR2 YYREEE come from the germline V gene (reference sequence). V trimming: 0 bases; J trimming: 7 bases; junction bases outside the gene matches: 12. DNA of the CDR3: TGTGCCAGCAGCTTGGGAATAGGGCAGGGGGCGCGGAATGAGCAGTTCTTC. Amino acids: CASSLGIGQGARNEQFF. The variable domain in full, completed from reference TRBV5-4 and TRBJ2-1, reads ETGVTQSPTHLIKTRGQQVTLRCSSQSGHNTVSWYQQALGQGPQFIFQYYREEENGRGNFPPRFSGLQFPNYSSELNVNALELDDSALYLCASSLGIGQGARNEQFFGPGTRLTVL.

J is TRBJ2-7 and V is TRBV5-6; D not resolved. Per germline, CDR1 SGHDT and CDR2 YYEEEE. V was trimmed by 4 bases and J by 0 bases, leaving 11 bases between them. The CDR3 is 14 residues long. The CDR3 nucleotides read TGTGCCAGCAGCCGAGTAGAAAGCTCCTACGAGCAGTACTTC. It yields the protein CASSRVESSYEQYF.

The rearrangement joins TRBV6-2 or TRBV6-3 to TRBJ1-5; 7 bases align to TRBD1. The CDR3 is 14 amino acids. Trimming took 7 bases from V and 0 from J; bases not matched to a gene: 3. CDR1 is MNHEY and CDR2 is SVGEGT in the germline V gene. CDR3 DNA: TGTGCCAGCAACCCAGGGGGTAGCAATCAGCCCCAGCATTTT. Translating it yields CASNPGGSNQPQHF.

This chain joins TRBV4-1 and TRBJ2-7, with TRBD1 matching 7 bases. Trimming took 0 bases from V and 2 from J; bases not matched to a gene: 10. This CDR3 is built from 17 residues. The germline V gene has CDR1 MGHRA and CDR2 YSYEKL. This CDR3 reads CASSQEPGTAFPYEQYF. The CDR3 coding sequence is TGCGCCAGCAGCCAAGAGCCCGGGACAGCTTTTCCCTACGAGCAGTACTTC.

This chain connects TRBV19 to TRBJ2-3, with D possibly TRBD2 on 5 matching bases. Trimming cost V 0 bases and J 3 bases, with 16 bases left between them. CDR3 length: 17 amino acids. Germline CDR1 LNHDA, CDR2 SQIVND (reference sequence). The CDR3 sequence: CASSIDLSGFGTDTQYF. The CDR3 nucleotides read TGTGCCAGTAGTATAGATCTATCGGGATTTGGTACAGATACGCAGTATTTT.

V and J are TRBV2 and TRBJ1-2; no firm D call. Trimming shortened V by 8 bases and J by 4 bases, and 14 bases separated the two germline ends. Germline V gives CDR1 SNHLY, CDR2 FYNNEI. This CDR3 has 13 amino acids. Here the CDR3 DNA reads TGTGCCAGCCTCCTCGCGGTCATCTATGGCTACACCTTC. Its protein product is CASLLAVIYGYTF.

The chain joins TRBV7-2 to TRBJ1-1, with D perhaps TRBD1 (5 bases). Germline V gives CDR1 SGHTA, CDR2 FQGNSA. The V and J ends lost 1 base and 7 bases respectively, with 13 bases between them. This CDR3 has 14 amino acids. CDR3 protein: CASSLVQAGREAFF. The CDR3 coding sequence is TGTGCCAGCAGCTTAGTTCAGGCGGGACGTGAAGCTTTCTTT.

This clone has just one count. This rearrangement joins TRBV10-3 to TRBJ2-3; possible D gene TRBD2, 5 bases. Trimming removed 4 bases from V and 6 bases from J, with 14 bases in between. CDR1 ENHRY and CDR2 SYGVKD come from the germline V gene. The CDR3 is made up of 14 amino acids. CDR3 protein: CAISAQPGGDTQYF. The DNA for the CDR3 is TGTGCCATCAGTGCCCAGCCCGGCGGGGATACGCAGTATTTT.

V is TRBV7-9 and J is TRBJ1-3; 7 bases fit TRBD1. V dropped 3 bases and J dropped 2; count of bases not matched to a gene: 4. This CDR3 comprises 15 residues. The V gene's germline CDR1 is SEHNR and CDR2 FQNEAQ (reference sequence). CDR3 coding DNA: TGTGCCAGCAGCTTTGACAGGGAACCTGGAAACACCATATATTTT. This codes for CASSFDREPGNTIYF.

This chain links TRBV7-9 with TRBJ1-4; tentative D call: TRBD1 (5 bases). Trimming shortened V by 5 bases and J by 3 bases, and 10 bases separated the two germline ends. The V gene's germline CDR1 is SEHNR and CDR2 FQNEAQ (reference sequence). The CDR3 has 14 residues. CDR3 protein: CASSPWGANEKLFF. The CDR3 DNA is TGTGCCAGCAGCCCCTGGGGGGCTAATGAAAAACTGTTTTTT.

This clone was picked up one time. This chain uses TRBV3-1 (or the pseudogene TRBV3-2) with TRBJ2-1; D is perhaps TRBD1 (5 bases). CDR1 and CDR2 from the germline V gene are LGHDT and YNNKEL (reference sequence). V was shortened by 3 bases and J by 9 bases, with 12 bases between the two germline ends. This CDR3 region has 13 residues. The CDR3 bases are TGTGCCAGCAGCCAGACACGGCAGGGTGAGCAGTTCTTC. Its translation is CASSQTRQGEQFF.

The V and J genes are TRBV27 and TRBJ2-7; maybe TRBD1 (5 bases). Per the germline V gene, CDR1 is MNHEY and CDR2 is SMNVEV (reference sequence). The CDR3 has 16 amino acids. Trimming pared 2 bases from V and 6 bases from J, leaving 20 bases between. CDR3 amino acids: CASSLTPRRLGVEQYF. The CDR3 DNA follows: TGTGCCAGCAGTTTAACCCCCCGGCGTCTAGGGGTCGAGCAGTACTTC.

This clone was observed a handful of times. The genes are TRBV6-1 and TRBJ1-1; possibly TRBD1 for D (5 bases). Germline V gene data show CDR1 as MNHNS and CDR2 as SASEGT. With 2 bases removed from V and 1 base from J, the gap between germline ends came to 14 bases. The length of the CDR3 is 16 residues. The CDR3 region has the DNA TGTGCCAGCAGTGAACAAGGAGGGGTCAGGAACACTGAAGCTTTCTTT. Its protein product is CASSEQGGVRNTEAFF.

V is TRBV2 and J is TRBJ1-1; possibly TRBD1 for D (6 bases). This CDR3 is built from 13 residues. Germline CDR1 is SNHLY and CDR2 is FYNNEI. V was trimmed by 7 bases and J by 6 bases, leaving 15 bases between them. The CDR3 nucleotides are TGTGCCAGCACTCGGGAAAGGGGGTCTGAAGCTTTCTTT. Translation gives CASTRERGSEAFF.

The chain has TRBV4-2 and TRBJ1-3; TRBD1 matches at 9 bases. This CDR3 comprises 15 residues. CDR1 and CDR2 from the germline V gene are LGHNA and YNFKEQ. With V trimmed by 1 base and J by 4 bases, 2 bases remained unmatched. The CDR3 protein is CASSQGTGVGNTIYF. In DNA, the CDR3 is TGTGCCAGCAGCCAAGGGACAGGGGTCGGAAACACCATATATTTT.

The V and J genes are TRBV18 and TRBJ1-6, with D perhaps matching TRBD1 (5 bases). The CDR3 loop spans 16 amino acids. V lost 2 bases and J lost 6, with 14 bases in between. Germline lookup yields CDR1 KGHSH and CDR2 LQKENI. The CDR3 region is CASSPTGGTTNSPLHF. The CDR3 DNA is TGTGCCAGCTCACCAACCGGGGGGACTACTAATTCACCCCTCCACTTT.

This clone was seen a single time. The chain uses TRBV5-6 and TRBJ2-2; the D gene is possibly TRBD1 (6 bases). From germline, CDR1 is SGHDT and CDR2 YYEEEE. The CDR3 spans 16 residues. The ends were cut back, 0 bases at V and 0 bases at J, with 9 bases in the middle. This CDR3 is CASSLVTGANTGELFF. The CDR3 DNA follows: TGTGCCAGCAGCTTGGTGACAGGCGCGAACACCGGGGAGCTGTTTTTT. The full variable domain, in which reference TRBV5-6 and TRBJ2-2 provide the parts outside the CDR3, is DAGVTQSPTHLIKTRGQQVTLRCSPKSGHDTVSWYQQALGQGPQFIFQYYEEEERQRGNFPDRFSGHQFPNYSSELNVNALLLGDSALYLCASSLVTGANTGELFFGEGSRLTVL.

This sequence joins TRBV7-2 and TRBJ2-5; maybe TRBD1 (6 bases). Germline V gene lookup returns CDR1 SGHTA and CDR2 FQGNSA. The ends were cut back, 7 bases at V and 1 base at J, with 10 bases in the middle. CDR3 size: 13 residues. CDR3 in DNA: TGTGCCAGCATGAGGGGGTCCCAAGAGACCCAGTACTTC. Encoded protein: CASMRGSQETQYF.

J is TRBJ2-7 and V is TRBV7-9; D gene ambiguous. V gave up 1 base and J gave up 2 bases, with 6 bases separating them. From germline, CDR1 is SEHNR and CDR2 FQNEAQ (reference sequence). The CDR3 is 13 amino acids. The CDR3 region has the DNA TGTGCCAGCAGCTTAGTTACGGCCTACGAGCAGTACTTC. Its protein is CASSLVTAYEQYF.

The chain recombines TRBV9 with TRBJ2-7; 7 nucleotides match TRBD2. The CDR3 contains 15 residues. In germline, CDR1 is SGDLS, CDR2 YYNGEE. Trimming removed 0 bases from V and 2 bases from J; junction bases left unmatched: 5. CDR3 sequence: CASSVEVTSTYEQYF. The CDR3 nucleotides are TGTGCCAGCAGCGTAGAAGTGACTAGCACCTACGAGCAGTACTTC.

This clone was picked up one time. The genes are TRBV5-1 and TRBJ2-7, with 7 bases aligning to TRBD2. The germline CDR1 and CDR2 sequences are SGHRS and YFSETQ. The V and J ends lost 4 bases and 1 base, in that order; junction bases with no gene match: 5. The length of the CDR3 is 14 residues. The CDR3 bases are TGCGCCAGCAGCCCTAGCGGCCGTTCCTACGAGCAGTACTTC. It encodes CASSPSGRSYEQYF. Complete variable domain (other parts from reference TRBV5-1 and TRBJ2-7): KAGVTQTPRYLIKTRGQQVTLSCSPISGHRSVSWYQQTPGQGLQFLFEYFSETQRNKGNFPGRFSGRQFSNSRSEMNVSTLELGDSALYLCASSPSGRSYEQYFGPGTRLTVT.